These 20 T cell receptor beta chains came from one sample sequenced in a study of OX40 agonist ivuxolimab in advanced cancers. The library came from the immunoSEQ multiplex PCR assay. Imported from immuneACCESS, the table was reduced by TCRdb to in-frame sequences with V and J called. These copies leave out some clones; in studies compared against another copy, an unresolved V gene accounts for under half, and the cause of the remainder is not known. The sample records about 60,000 clones, roughly 91% of which are singletons. The top ten clonotypes cover 20% to 25% of the sample. The material sequenced was CD4+ or CD8+ T cells sorted from blood, taken in a trial of the OX40 agonist ivuxolimab. The receptors come from an adult with an advanced solid tumor such as melanoma, head and neck, liver or kidney cancer.

This chain uses TRBV7-8 with TRBJ2-7, with unresolved D. The germline V gene encodes CDR1 SGHVS and CDR2 FQNEAQ. The CDR3 runs to 16 residues. Trimming left V 1 base short and J 0 bases short, with 13 bases between. CDR3 region: CASSLVGRISSYEQYF. The CDR3 region has the DNA TGTGCCAGCAGCTTAGTAGGCAGAATCAGCTCCTACGAGCAGTACTTC.

The V gene is TRBV7-9, the J gene TRBJ2-1; maybe TRBD1 (5 bases). Germline V gene lookup returns CDR1 SEHNR and CDR2 FQNEAQ (reference sequence). V gave up 3 bases and J gave up 8 bases, with 17 bases separating them. The CDR3 consists of 15 residues. The CDR3 sequence: CASSFRGTTFYEQFF. The CDR3 region has the DNA TGTGCCAGCAGCTTTAGGGGAACAACCTTCTATGAGCAGTTCTTC.

The chain is built from TRBV4-2 and TRBJ2-7; D is possibly TRBD2 (6 bases). CDR3 length: 12 amino acids. CDR1 and CDR2 (germline): LGHNA, YNFKEQ. With 2 bases removed from V and 4 bases from J, the gap between germline ends came to 6 bases. In DNA form, the CDR3 reads TGTGCCAGCAGCCAACGGGGGTACGAGCAGTACTTC. It is translated as CASSQRGYEQYF.

Comments on this clone: Other DNA sequences of this sample code for an identical CDR3. J is TRBJ2-7 and V is TRBV2; no reliable D call. Germline V gives CDR1 SNHLY, CDR2 FYNNEI. This CDR3 is 14 amino acids long. V lost 1 base to trimming and J lost 2 bases, with 9 bases between them. CDR3: CASSEGGITYEQYF. The CDR3 bases are TGTGCCAGCAGTGAAGGTGGTATAACCTACGAGCAGTACTTC.

The chain has TRBV27 and TRBJ2-7; a weak D match, TRBD2 (6 bases). The germline V gene encodes CDR1 MNHEY and CDR2 SMNVEV (reference sequence). The CDR3 is 13 residues long. V shed 7 bases and J shed 5 bases, with 15 bases lying between them. The CDR3 reads CASMGLGGNEQYF. CDR3 in DNA: TGTGCCAGCATGGGGCTGGGAGGAAACGAGCAGTACTTC.

V usage is TRBV30 and J usage is TRBJ2-2; the match to TRBD1 covers 8 bases. The junction had 6 bases not matched to a gene; V was cut back by 2 bases and J by 4 bases. Looked up from germline, CDR1 is GTSNPN and CDR2 is SVGIG (reference sequence). The CDR3 has 15 residues. The CDR3 loop is CAWSSGQGFTGELFF. CDR3 DNA: TGTGCCTGGAGTTCTGGACAGGGCTTCACCGGGGAGCTGTTTTTT.

This clone was observed a few times. This chain connects TRBV6-5 to TRBJ2-7; TRBD2 aligns across 13 bases. This CDR3 contains 15 residues. Germline CDR1 is MNHEY and CDR2 is SVGAGI. Trimming at V came to 2 bases and at J to 4 bases, leaving 2 bases not matched to a gene. The CDR3 is CASSYELAGGYEQYF. The CDR3 region has the DNA TGTGCCAGCAGTTACGAACTAGCGGGAGGGTACGAGCAGTACTTC.

V is TRBV4-2 and J is TRBJ1-1, with TRBD1 matching over 8 bases. The CDR3 runs 13 residues. Unmatched junction bases numbered 2, after V lost 3 bases and J lost 5 bases. Germline V lookup: CDR1 LGHNA, CDR2 YNFKEQ. This CDR3 reads CASSQTGVTEAFF. CDR3 in DNA: TGTGCCAGCAGCCAGACAGGGGTAACTGAAGCTTTCTTT.

This clone was seen a single time. The chain employs TRBV19 and TRBJ2-5; 15 bases line up with TRBD2. This CDR3 is built from 17 residues. Trimming removed 5 bases from V and 4 bases from J; junction bases left unmatched: 8. Germline lookup yields CDR1 LNHDA and CDR2 SQIVND (reference sequence). The CDR3, as DNA: TGTGCCAGTAGTGCCGGACTAGCGGGAGGGCCTGGAGAGACCCAGTACTTC. It translates to CASSAGLAGGPGETQYF.

The chain is built from TRBV19 and TRBJ2-1; D is ambiguous. CDR1 is LNHDA, CDR2 SQIVND, per germline (reference sequence). The V gene lost 3 bases and the J gene lost 4 bases, with 10 bases spanning the gap. The CDR3 runs 14 residues. The CDR3 DNA reads as TGTGCCAGTAGTATGGGAAGAGAGTACAATGAGCAGTTCTTC. It encodes CASSMGREYNEQFF.

The genes are TRBV6-4 and TRBJ2-3; D is tentatively TRBD1 or TRBD2 (5 bases each). Germline-derived CDR1 and CDR2 are MRHNA and SNTAGT. The CDR3 has 13 residues. Trimming shortened V by 0 bases and J by 4 bases, and 5 bases separated the two germline ends. CDR3 sequence (DNA): TGTGCCAGCAGTGACTCGGGGGCAGATACGCAGTATTTT. The encoded protein is CASSDSGADTQYF.

This chain uses TRBV9 with TRBJ2-3; TRBD2 matches at 7 bases. The CDR3 covers 15 residues. The germline gives CDR1 SGDLS, CDR2 YYNGEE. Germline trimming cut 0 bases from V and 1 base from J; bases unmatched to any gene: 2. The CDR3 DNA reads as TGTGCCAGCAGCGTAGGGGCGGGGGGCACAGATACGCAGTATTTT. Its translation: CASSVGAGGTDTQYF.

This clone has just one count. The genes are TRBV27 and TRBJ2-7; D assignment may be TRBD1 or TRBD2 (6 bases each). This CDR3 is built from 14 residues. Trimming removed 0 bases from V and 7 bases from J, with 13 bases in between. From germline, CDR1 is MNHEY and CDR2 SMNVEV (reference sequence). CDR3 sequence: CASSLSSGAREQYF. CDR3 bases: TGTGCCAGCAGTTTATCTTCGGGGGCGAGGGAGCAGTACTTC.

This chain connects TRBV28 to TRBJ2-3; tentative D call: TRBD1 (6 bases). The CDR3 has 16 residues. Germline CDR1 MDHEN, CDR2 SYDVKM. Deletions cut 3 bases from V and 1 base from J, with 14 bases between. CDR3 nucleotides: TGTGCCAGCAGTTTCCTTCAGGGGAGTGGCACAGATACGCAGTATTTT. Residues: CASSFLQGSGTDTQYF.

The chain links TRBV11-2 to TRBJ1-3; TRBD1 is a possible D gene (6 bases). Trimming cost V 0 bases and J 3 bases, with 9 bases left between them. Germline-derived CDR1 and CDR2 are SGHAT and FQNNGV. CDR3 length equals 15 residues. The CDR3 DNA sequence: TGTGCCAGCAGCTTAGACGCAGGGGTTGGAAACACCATATATTTT. This encodes CASSLDAGVGNTIYF.

The chain recombines TRBV11-2 with TRBJ2-1; possible D gene TRBD2, 6 bases. The CDR3 is 14 residues long. Trimming took off 3 bases at V and 0 bases at J, with 6 bases between the two ends. The germline CDR1 and CDR2 sequences are SGHAT and FQNNGV. As DNA, the CDR3 is TGTGCCAGCAGCTTCGGGAGCTCCTACAATGAGCAGTTCTTC. As protein: CASSFGSSYNEQFF.

V usage is TRBV7-9 and J usage is TRBJ1-5; D is undetermined. There are 12 residues in the CDR3. Germline-derived CDR1 and CDR2 are SEHNR and FQNEAQ (reference sequence). Trimming removed 3 bases from V and 8 bases from J, with 8 bases in between. CDR3 protein: CASSLGFEPQHF. The CDR3 region has the DNA TGTGCCAGCAGCTTGGGTTTCGAGCCCCAGCATTTT. The complete variable domain, with remaining parts taken from reference TRBV7-9 and TRBJ1-5, reads DTGVSQNPRHKITKRGQNVTFRCDPISEHNRLYWYRQTLGQGPEFLTYFQNEAQLEKSRLLSDRFSAERPKGSFSTLEIQRTEQGDSAMYLCASSLGFEPQHFGDGTRLSIL.

This chain uses TRBV28 with TRBJ2-2, with 8 bases that match TRBD1. The germline gives CDR1 MDHEN, CDR2 SYDVKM. The CDR3 is 19 amino acids. Trimming cost V 6 bases and J 3 bases; bases outside gene matches: 18. The CDR3 spells CASSPHGTGDLWYTGELFF. The CDR3 bases are TGTGCCAGCAGCCCCCACGGGACAGGTGACCTTTGGTACACCGGGGAGCTGTTTTTT. The complete variable domain, with remaining parts taken from reference TRBV28 and TRBJ2-2, reads DVKVTQSSRYLVKRTGEKVFLECVQDMDHENMFWYRQDPGLGLRLIYFSYDVKMKEKGDIPEGYSVSREKKERFSLILESASTNQTSMYLCASSPHGTGDLWYTGELFFGEGSRLTVL.

This chain uses TRBV6-1 with TRBJ2-7; D could derive from TRBD1 or TRBD2 (5 bases each). CDR1 is MNHNS, CDR2 SASEGT, per germline. V was shortened by 2 bases and J by 3 bases, with 14 bases between the two germline ends. The CDR3 is made up of 15 amino acids. CDR3 nucleotides: TGTGCCAGCAGTGAATTGGGACCCCGGGGCTACGAGCAGTACTTC. Amino acids: CASSELGPRGYEQYF.

In this sample, this clone turned up once. V and J are TRBV7-2 and TRBJ1-1; the D gene is possibly TRBD1 (5 bases). In germline, CDR1 is SGHTA, CDR2 FQGNSA. This CDR3 is built from 17 residues. V gave up 5 bases and J gave up 0 bases, with 19 bases separating them. The CDR3 nucleotides read TGTGCCAGCAGCCCGGGAGGGGAACTCCACATGAACACTGAAGCTTTCTTT. This sequence encodes CASSPGGELHMNTEAFF.